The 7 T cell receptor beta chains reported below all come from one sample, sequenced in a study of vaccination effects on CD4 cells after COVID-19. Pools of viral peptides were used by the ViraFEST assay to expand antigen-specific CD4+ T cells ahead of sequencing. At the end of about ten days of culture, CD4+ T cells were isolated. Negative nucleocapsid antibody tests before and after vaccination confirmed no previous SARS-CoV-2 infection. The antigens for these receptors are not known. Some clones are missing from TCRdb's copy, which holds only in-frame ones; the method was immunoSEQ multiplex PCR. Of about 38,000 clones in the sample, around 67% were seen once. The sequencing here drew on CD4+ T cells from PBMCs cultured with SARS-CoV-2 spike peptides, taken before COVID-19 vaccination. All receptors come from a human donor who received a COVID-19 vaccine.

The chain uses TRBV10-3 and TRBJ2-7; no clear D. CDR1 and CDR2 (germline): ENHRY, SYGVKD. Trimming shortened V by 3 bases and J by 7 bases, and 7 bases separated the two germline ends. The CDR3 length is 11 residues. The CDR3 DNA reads TGTGCCATCAGTGATTCCCGTGAGCAGTACTTC. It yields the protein CAISDSREQYF.

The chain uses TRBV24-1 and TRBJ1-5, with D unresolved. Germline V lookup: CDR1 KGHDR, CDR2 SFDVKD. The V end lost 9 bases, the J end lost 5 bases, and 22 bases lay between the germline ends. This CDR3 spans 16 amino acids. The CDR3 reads CATARAPPDPDQPQHF. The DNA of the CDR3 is TGTGCCACCGCCCGTGCCCCTCCGGACCCAGATCAGCCCCAGCATTTT.

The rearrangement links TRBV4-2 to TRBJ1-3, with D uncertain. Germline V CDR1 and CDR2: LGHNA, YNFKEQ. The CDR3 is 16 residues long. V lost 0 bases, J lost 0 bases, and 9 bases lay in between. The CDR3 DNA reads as TGTGCCAGCAGCCAAGATCTCGGCCCCTCTGGAAACACCATATATTTT. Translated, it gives CASSQDLGPSGNTIYF.

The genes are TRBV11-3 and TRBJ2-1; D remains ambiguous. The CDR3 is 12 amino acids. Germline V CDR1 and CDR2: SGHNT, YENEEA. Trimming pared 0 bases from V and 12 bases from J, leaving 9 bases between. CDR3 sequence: CASSLDGQGQFF. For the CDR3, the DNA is TGTGCCAGCAGCTTAGATGGGCAAGGGCAGTTCTTC.

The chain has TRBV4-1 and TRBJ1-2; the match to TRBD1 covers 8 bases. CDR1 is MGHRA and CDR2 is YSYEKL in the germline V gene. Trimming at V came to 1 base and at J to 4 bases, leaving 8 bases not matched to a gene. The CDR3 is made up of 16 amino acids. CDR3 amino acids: CASSQAEQGGLYGYTF. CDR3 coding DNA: TGCGCCAGCAGCCAAGCTGAACAGGGGGGCCTCTATGGCTACACCTTC.

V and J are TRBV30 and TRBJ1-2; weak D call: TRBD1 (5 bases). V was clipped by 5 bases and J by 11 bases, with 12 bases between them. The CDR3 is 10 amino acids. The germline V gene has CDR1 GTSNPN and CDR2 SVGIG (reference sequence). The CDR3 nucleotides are TGTGCCTGGTCGCAGGGACGGTACACCTTC. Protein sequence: CAWSQGRYTF.

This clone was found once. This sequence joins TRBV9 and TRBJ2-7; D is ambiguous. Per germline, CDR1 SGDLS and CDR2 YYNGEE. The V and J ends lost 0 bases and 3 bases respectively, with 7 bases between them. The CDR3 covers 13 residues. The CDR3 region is CASSVDASYEQYF. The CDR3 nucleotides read TGTGCCAGCAGCGTAGACGCGAGCTACGAGCAGTACTTC.